The present T cell receptor (beta chain) was sequenced within a study of monozygotic twins with inflammatory bowel disease. Using the 5' RACE reads, TCRdb records one entry per CDR3 protein without DNA. The sample holds about 420,000 distinct CDR3 sequences. CDR3 length equals 14 residues. Looked up from germline, CDR1 is SGDLS and CDR2 is YYNGEE. The receptor was isolated from a human donor with ulcerative colitis or Crohn's disease, or a healthy co-twin of an affected twin (not recorded which). Sequencing used blood. The gene calls are TRBV9 and TRBJ2-1; there is no DNA to check the TCRdb D call of TRBD2. This CDR3 is CASSVVLAGGEQFF. Drawing the rest from reference TRBV9 and TRBJ2-1, the complete variable domain is DSGVTQTPKHLITATGQRVTLRCSPRSGDLSVYWYQQSLDQGLQFLIQYYNGEERAKGNILERFSAQQFPDLHSELNLSSLELGDSALYFCASSVVLAGGEQFFGPGTRLTVL.